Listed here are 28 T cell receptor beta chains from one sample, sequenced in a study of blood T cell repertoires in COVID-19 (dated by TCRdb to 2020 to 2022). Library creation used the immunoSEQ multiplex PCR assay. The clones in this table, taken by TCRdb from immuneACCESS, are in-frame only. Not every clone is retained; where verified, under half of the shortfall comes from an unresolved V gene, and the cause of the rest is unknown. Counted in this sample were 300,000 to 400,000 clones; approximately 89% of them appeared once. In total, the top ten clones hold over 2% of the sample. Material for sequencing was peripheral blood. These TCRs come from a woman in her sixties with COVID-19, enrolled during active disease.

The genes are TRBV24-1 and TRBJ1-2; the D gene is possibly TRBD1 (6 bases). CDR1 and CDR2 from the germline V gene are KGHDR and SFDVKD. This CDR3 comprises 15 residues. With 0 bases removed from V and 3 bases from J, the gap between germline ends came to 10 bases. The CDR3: CATSDLRQGHYGYTF. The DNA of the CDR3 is TGTGCCACCAGTGATTTGCGGCAGGGGCACTATGGCTACACCTTC.

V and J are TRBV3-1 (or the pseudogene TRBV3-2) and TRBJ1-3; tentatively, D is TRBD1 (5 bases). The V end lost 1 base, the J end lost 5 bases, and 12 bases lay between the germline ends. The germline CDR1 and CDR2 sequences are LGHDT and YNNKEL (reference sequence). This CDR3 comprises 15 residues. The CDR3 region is CASSQGRALRNTIYF. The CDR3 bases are TGTGCCAGCAGCCAAGGCAGGGCTCTTAGAAACACCATATATTTT.

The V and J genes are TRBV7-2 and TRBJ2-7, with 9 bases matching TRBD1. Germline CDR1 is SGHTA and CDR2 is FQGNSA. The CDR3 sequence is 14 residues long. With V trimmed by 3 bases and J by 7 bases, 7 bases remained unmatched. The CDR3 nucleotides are TGTGCCAGCAGCTTGGGACAGGGTTTTTTGGAGCAGTACTTC. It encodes CASSLGQGFLEQYF.

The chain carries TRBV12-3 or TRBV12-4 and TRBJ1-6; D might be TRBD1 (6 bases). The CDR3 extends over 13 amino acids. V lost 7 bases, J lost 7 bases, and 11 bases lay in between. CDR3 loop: CASTQGWNSPLHF. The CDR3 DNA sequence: TGTGCCAGCACTCAGGGGTGGAATTCACCCCTCCACTTT.

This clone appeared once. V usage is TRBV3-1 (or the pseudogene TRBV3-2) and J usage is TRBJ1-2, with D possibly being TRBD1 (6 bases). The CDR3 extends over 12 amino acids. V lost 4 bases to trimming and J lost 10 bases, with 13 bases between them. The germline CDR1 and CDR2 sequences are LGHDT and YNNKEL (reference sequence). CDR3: CASSPGGGDYTF. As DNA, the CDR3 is TGTGCCAGCAGCCCCGGGGGGGGCGACTACACCTTC.

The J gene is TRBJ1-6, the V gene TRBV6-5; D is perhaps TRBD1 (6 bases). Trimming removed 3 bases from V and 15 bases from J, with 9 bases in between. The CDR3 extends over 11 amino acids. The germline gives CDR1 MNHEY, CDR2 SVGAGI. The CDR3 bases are TGTGCCAGCAGTTATAAGGGGGACCTCCACTTT. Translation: CASSYKGDLHF.

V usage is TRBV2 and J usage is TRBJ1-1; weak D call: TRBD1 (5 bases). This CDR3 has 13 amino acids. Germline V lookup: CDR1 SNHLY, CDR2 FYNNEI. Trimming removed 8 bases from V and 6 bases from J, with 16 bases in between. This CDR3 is CASVVQGIAEAFF. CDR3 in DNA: TGTGCCAGCGTTGTGCAGGGAATCGCTGAAGCTTTCTTT.

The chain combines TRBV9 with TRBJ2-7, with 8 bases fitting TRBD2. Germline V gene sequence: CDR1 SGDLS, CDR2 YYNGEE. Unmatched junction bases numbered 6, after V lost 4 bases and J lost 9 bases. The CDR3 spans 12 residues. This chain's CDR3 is CASSPGGAGQYF. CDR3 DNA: TGTGCCAGCAGCCCCGGGGGGGCGGGGCAGTACTTC.

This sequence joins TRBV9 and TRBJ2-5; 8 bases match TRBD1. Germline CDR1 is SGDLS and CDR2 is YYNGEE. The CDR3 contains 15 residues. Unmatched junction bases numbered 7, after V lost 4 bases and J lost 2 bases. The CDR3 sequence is CASSPRTGSQETQYF. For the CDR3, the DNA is TGTGCCAGCAGCCCCCGGACAGGGTCTCAAGAGACCCAGTACTTC. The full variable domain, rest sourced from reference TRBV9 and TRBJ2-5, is DSGVTQTPKHLITATGQRVTLRCSPRSGDLSVYWYQQSLDQGLQFLIQYYNGEERAKGNILERFSAQQFPDLHSELNLSSLELGDSALYFCASSPRTGSQETQYFGPGTRLLVL.

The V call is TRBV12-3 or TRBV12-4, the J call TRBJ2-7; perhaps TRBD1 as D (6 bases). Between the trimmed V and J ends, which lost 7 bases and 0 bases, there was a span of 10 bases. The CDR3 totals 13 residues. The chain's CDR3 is CASTRDTSYEQYF. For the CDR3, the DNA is TGTGCCAGCACTCGGGACACCTCCTACGAGCAGTACTTC.

In nucleotides, the CDR3 is TGCGCCAGTTCGAATTGCGACGAGCAGTACTTC. Protein product: CASSNCDEQYF. The V gene is TRBV10-1, the J gene TRBJ2-7; no reliable D call. The V end was cut by 9 bases, the J end by 5 bases, with 11 bases between. The CDR3 is 11 amino acids. Germline-derived CDR1 and CDR2 are WNHNN and SYGVQD (reference sequence).

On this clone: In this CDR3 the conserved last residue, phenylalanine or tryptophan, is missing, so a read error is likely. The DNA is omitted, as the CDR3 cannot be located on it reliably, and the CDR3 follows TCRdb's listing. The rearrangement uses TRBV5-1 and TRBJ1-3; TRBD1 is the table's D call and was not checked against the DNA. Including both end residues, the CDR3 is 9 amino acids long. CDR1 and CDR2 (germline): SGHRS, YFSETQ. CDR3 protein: CASSRHVRY.

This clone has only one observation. The CDR3 nucleotides are TGTGCCAGCAGCCGAACCGGGACAGGGTTCTACGAGCAGTACTTC. It specifies CASSRTGTGFYEQYF. J is TRBJ2-7 and V is TRBV6-5, with 9 positions matching TRBD1. The CDR3 runs 15 residues. V dropped 6 bases and J dropped 3; count of bases not matched to a gene: 9. CDR1 and CDR2 from the germline V gene are MNHEY and SVGAGI.

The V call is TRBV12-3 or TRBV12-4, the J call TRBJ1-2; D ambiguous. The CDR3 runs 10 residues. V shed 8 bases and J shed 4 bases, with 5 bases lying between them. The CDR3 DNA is TGTGCCAGCCGAGGCTATGGCTACACCTTC. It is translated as CASRGYGYTF.

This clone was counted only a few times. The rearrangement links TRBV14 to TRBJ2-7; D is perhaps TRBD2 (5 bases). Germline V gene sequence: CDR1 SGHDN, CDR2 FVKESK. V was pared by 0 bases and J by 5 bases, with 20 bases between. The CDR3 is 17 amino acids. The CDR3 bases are TGTGCCAGCAGCCAAGACCGTTACGTTTGGACTTTAGACGAGCAGTACTTC. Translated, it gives CASSQDRYVWTLDEQYF.

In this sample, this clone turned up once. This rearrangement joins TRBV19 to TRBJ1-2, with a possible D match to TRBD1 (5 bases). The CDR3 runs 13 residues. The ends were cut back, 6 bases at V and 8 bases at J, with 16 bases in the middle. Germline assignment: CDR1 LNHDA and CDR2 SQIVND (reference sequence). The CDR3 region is CASRFMGGEGYTF. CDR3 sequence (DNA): TGTGCCAGTAGGTTCATGGGGGGGGAAGGCTACACCTTC.

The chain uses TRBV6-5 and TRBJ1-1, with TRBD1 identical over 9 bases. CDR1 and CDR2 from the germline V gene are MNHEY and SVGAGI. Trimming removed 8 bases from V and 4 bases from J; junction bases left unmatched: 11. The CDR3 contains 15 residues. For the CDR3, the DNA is TGTGCCAGCCACTCGGGACAGGGACTTTCCACTGAAGCTTTCTTT. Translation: CASHSGQGLSTEAFF.

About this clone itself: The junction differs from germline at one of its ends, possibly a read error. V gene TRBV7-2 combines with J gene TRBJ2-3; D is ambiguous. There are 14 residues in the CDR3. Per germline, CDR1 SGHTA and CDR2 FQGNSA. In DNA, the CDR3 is TGTGCCAGCACCCGTGACGCCGGCACAGACACGCAGTATTTT. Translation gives CASTRDAGTDTQYF.

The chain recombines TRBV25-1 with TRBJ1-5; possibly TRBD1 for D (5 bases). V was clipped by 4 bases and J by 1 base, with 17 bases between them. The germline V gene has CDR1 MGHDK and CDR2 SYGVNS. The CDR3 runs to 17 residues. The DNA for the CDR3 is TGTGCCAGCAGTGGGGAGGGCCCCCGGGGGAGCAATCAGCCCCAGCATTTT. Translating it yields CASSGEGPRGSNQPQHF.

The CDR3 region is CASSLQDMNTEAFF. The CDR3 region has the DNA TGTGCCAGCAGCTTACAGGACATGAACACTGAAGCTTTCTTT. This chain connects TRBV7-9 to TRBJ1-1, with a possible D match to TRBD1 (5 bases). V was pared by 2 bases and J by 0 bases, with 7 bases between. This CDR3 spans 14 amino acids. Germline V CDR1 and CDR2: SEHNR, FQNEAQ (reference sequence).

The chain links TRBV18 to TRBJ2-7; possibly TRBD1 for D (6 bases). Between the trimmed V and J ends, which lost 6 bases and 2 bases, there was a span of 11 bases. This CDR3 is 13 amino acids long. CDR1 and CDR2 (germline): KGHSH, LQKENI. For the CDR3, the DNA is TGTGCCAGCTCGGGGGACATGGCCTACGAGCAGTACTTC. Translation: CASSGDMAYEQYF.

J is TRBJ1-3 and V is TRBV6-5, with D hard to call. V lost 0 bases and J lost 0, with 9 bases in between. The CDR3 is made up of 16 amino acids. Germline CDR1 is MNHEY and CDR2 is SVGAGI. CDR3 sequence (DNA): TGTGCCAGCAGTTACTCGCAGGTCCTCTCTGGAAACACCATATATTTT. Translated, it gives CASSYSQVLSGNTIYF.

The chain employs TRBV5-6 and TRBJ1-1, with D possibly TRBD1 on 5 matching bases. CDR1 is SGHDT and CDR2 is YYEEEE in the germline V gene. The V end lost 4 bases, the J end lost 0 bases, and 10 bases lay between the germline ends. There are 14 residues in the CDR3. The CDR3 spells CASSRQRLNTEAFF. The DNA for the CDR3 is TGTGCCAGCAGCCGACAGAGATTGAACACTGAAGCTTTCTTT.

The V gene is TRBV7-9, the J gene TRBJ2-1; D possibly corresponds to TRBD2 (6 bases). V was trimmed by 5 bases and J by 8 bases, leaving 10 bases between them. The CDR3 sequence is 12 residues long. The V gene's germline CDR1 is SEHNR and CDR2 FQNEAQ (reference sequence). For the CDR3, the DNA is TGTGCCAGCAGCGGAGGGTCCCATGAGCAGTTCTTC. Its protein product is CASSGGSHEQFF.

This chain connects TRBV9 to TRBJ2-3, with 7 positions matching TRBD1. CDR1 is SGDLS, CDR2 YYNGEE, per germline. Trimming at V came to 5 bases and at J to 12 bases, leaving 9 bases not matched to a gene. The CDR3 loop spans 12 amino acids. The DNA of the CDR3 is TGTGCCAGCAGTCCGACAGGGTCCAGCCAGTATTTT. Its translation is CASSPTGSSQYF.

DNA for the CDR3: TGTGCCAGCAGCCAGACAGGGAAACATGGCTACACCTTC. Translating it yields CASSQTGKHGYTF. V gene TRBV16 combines with J gene TRBJ1-2, with 7 bases matching TRBD1. Per germline, CDR1 KGHSY and CDR2 FQNENV. The ends lost 3 bases at V and 6 bases at J; junction bases unmatched: 4. The CDR3 loop spans 13 amino acids.

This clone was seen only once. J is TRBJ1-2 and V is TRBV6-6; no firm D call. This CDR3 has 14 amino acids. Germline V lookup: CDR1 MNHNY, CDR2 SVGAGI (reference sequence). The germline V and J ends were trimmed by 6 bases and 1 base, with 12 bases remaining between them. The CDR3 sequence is CASRHRDYNYGYTF. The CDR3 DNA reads TGTGCCAGCAGGCACAGAGACTATAACTATGGCTACACCTTC.

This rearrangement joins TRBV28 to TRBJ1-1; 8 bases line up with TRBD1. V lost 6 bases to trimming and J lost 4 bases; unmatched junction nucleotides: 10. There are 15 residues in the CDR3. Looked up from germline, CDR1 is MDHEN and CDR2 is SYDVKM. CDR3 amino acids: CASSRQGLGGTEAFF. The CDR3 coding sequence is TGTGCCAGCAGCCGACAGGGGCTCGGGGGCACTGAAGCTTTCTTT.